This T cell receptor (beta chain) came from a study of CD8+ T cells in alopecia areata. Study details: Oral tofacitinib, 5 to 10 mg twice daily, was given in an open-label trial.

The germline V gene encodes CDR1 MNHEY and CDR2 SVGAGI. The CDR3 length is 15 residues. V gave up 0 bases and J gave up 4 bases, with 10 bases separating them. This clone appeared a single time. Sequencing relied on a cDNA template that was reverse transcribed from extracted RNA. Repertoires were generated with immunoSEQ multiplex PCR, while TCRdb's copy carries only in-frame clones and drops some. This sample has more than 200,000 clones, with about 68% found just once. The material was CD4+ T cells sorted from blood, obtained at week 0. The clonotype originates from a human donor with alopecia areata. V and J are TRBV6-5 and TRBJ1-5; D call uncertain. The CDR3 bases are TGTGCCAGCAGTTACTCGGGCGGTAGTAATCAGCCCCAGCATTTT. Translating it yields CASSYSGGSNQPQHF.